The source of this TCR beta chain is a study of graft-versus-host responses after intestinal transplantation. Study at large: Among the recipients, all got anti-thymocyte globulin induction and then tacrolimus and steroids for 2 to 3 years. Study outcomes and limitations: Recipient marrow held GvH clones, some first seen in ileum or blood.

CDR1 is MNHGY, CDR2 SVAAGI, per germline. The V and J ends lost 3 bases and 1 base, in that order; junction bases with no gene match: 2. The CDR3 is made up of 14 amino acids. The starting material, graft tissue, was processed to release intraepithelial and lamina propria lymphocytes. Produced via immunoSEQ multiplex PCR; TCRdb's table is partial and in-frame only. This repertoire shows about 10,000 clones, roughly three quarters found once; its top ten account for 8% to 10%. This clone was detected a few times. The antigen is undetermined. Sequences were derived from ileum tissue, sampled 23 days after intestinal transplant. The sequence came from a human patient who received an intestinal transplant, so some T cells may come from the graft donor. The gene calls are TRBV6-9 and TRBJ2-5; 7 bases line up with TRBD2. The CDR3 coding sequence is TGTGCCAGCAGTTACGGCGGGAGCCAAGAGACCCAGTACTTC. It encodes CASSYGGSQETQYF.